Each of the 24 T cell receptor beta chains below was sequenced from the same sample in a study of blood T cells in healthy people across ages. Then a second PCR, running about 6 to 12 cycles, was carried out with a sample-barcoded 5' primer and a J-beta primer mix. TCRdb fed the 5' RACE reads into MiXCR, producing one record per CDR3 protein. The sample has hundreds of thousands of distinct CDR3 sequences, 47% seen once. Sequencing was performed on blood. The receptors stem from an elderly man in good health.

The chain links TRBV6-6 to TRBJ1-2, with D perhaps matching TRBD1 (6 bases). The germline CDR1 and CDR2 sequences are MNHNY and SVGAGI (reference sequence). This CDR3 is built from 14 residues. V was pared by 6 bases and J by 10 bases, with 21 bases between. The CDR3 sequence is CASRGGATTTDYTF. The CDR3 DNA follows: TGTGCCAGCAGAGGGGGGGCTACGACGACGGACTACACCTTC.

This clonotype was detected many times. The rearrangement uses TRBV7-2 and TRBJ1-2, with 7 bases lining up with TRBD1. Trimming removed 6 bases from V and 7 bases from J; junction bases left unmatched: 5. This CDR3 comprises 12 residues. The germline gives CDR1 SGHTA, CDR2 FQGNSA. The CDR3 is CASRSTGFGYTF. The CDR3 DNA follows: TGTGCCAGCAGGTCGACAGGGTTTGGCTACACCTTC.

The rearrangement joins TRBV6-5 to TRBJ1-1; 7 bases are shared with TRBD1. V gave up 11 bases and J gave up 11 bases; unmatched junction bases: 14. The CDR3 covers 12 residues. The germline CDR1 and CDR2 sequences are MNHEY and SVGAGI. The CDR3 spells CAVLGVGTAAFF. The CDR3 nucleotides are TGTGCCGTACTTGGGGTCGGGACAGCCGCTTTCTTT.

This clonotype was observed a handful of times. The chain is built from TRBV29-1 and TRBJ1-2; D unresolved. CDR1 SQVTM and CDR2 ANQGSEA come from the germline V gene. V lost 3 bases and J 5 bases, leaving 16 bases between the germline ends. CDR3 length: 14 amino acids. The DNA for the CDR3 is TGCAGCGTTGAGTGGCTCGTCAGAGGGTATGGCTACACCTTC. Its protein product is CSVEWLVRGYGYTF.

The chain carries TRBV9 and TRBJ2-4; a possible D gene is TRBD2 (6 bases). Gene TRBJ2-7 matches the end of the DNA better, so the J call may be wrong. Per the germline V gene, CDR1 is SGDLS and CDR2 is YYNGEE. This CDR3 region has 12 residues. This CDR3 is CASSPGTLEQYF. Written as DNA, the CDR3 is TGTGCCAGCAGCCCCGGGACTCTCGAGCAGTACTTC.

J is TRBJ2-1 and V is TRBV3-1; 10 nucleotides match TRBD2. The CDR3 has 19 residues. With 6 bases clipped from V and 10 bases from J, the junction kept 24 bases outside the gene matches. CDR1 and CDR2 from the germline V gene are LGHDT and YNNKEL (reference sequence). The CDR3 loop is CASSRNSGLATERGPEQFF. CDR3 in DNA: TGTGCCAGCAGTCGAAATTCGGGACTAGCGACGGAAAGGGGGCCGGAGCAGTTCTTC.

The chain joins TRBV20-1 to TRBJ2-1, with D possibly being TRBD2 (6 bases). The germline V gene encodes CDR1 DFQATT and CDR2 SNEGSKA (reference sequence). The CDR3 spans 14 residues. Deletions cut 1 base from V and 12 bases from J, with 19 bases between. CDR3 in amino acids: CSARAPEGRGRQFF. For the CDR3, the DNA is TGCAGTGCTAGAGCGCCGGAAGGGCGGGGTAGGCAGTTCTTC.

This clonotype has more than one count but fewer than ten. V is TRBV7-2 and J is TRBJ2-1; 7 bases fit TRBD2. This CDR3 is 16 amino acids long. Germline V gives CDR1 SGHTA, CDR2 FQGNSA. With 3 bases clipped from V and 4 bases from J, the junction kept 9 bases outside the gene matches. The CDR3 loop reads CASSFGGSGAYNEQFF. DNA for the CDR3: TGTGCCAGCAGCTTCGGCGGGAGCGGGGCTTACAATGAGCAGTTCTTC.

The rearrangement uses TRBV18 and TRBJ1-1, with D unresolved. Germline assignment: CDR1 KGHSH and CDR2 LQKENI. V lost 5 bases and J lost 1, with 11 bases in between. CDR3 length: 14 residues. This CDR3 reads CASSGYDGNTEAFF. The CDR3 DNA reads TGTGCCAGCTCAGGCTATGACGGGAACACTGAAGCTTTCTTT.

This clonotype was seen a handful of times. The gene calls are TRBV5-1 and TRBJ2-1; a weak D match, TRBD2 (6 bases). V was shortened by 0 bases and J by 9 bases, with 10 bases between the two germline ends. Germline V lookup: CDR1 SGHRS, CDR2 YFSETQ. The CDR3 is 13 amino acids. The CDR3 nucleotides read TGCGCCAGCAGCTTGGAGGCGGGATTTGAGCAGTTCTTC. This sequence encodes CASSLEAGFEQFF.

In DNA form, the CDR3 reads TGCAGCGTTGAAAGCCACAATGAGCAGTTCTTC. This codes for CSVESHNEQFF. The V gene is TRBV29-1, the J gene TRBJ2-1, with no clear D. Trimming shortened V by 2 bases and J by 5 bases, and 4 bases separated the two germline ends. CDR1 and CDR2 (germline): SQVTM, ANQGSEA. The CDR3 covers 11 residues.

The chain is built from TRBV7-3 and TRBJ2-2; D gene unclear. The CDR3 is made up of 13 amino acids. Trimming removed 8 bases from V and 0 bases from J, with 7 bases in between. Germline V gives CDR1 SGHTA, CDR2 FQGTGA. DNA of the CDR3: TGTGCCAGCGGGCCCCCGAACACCGGGGAGCTGTTTTTT. Protein sequence: CASGPPNTGELFF. The whole variable domain, remainder taken from reference TRBV7-3 and TRBJ2-2, is GAGVSQTPSNKVTEKGKYVELRCDPISGHTALYWYRQSLGQGPEFLIYFQGTGAADDSGLPNDRFFAVRPEGSVSTLKIQRTERGDSAVYLCASGPPNTGELFFGEGSRLTVL.

This chain's CDR3 is CATSRDRGLFYEQYF. CDR3 nucleotides: TGTGCCACCAGCAGAGATCGGGGACTCTTCTACGAGCAGTACTTC. The V and J genes are TRBV15 and TRBJ2-7, with a possible D match to TRBD2 (6 bases). Germline-derived CDR1 and CDR2 are LNHNV and YYDKDF (reference sequence). Trimming pared 0 bases from V and 3 bases from J, leaving 12 bases between. This CDR3 is built from 15 residues.

The chain uses TRBV3-1 and TRBJ2-1; TRBD1 matches at 7 bases. From germline, CDR1 is LGHDT and CDR2 YNNKEL (reference sequence). The CDR3 consists of 15 residues. The V segment lost 1 base and the J segment 3 bases; nucleotides outside the gene matches: 3. The chain's CDR3 is CASSQGQGFYNEQFF. Written as DNA, the CDR3 is TGTGCCAGCAGCCAAGGACAGGGATTCTACAATGAGCAGTTCTTC.

The V and J genes are TRBV4-2 and TRBJ2-5; D may correspond to TRBD1 or TRBD2 (6 bases each). Trimming pared 1 base from V and 3 bases from J, leaving 12 bases between. Germline V gene sequence: CDR1 LGHNA, CDR2 YNFKEQ. The CDR3 length is 15 residues. This CDR3 reads CASSQARGTKETQYF. DNA of the CDR3: TGTGCCAGCAGCCAAGCCCGGGGGACAAAAGAGACCCAGTACTTC.

The chain combines TRBV21-1 with TRBJ1-1. TRBV21-1 is designated a pseudogene. This CDR3 contains 13 residues. CDR3 residues: CASSREGGATAFF. CDR3 nucleotide sequence: TGTGCCAGCAGCAGGGAGGGCGGGGCGACGGCTTTCTTT.

This sequence joins TRBV6-5 and TRBJ1-5, with D perhaps matching TRBD1 (6 bases). Germline V gene sequence: CDR1 MNHEY, CDR2 SVGAGI. CDR3 size: 18 residues. V lost 0 bases and J lost 0, with 15 bases in between. CDR3 region: CASSYSVGGAVSNQPQHF. The CDR3 DNA follows: TGTGCCAGCAGTTACTCGGTCGGGGGCGCAGTTAGCAATCAGCCCCAGCATTTT.

This clonotype was detected a few times. The chain couples TRBV4-3 to TRBJ2-7; no reliable D call. The V end lost 0 bases, the J end lost 3 bases, and 12 bases lay between the germline ends. There are 15 residues in the CDR3. CDR1 and CDR2 (germline): LGHNA, YSLEER. CDR3 coding DNA: TGCGCCAGCAGCCAAGATGAAGGACGGAACTACGAGCAGTACTTC. This encodes CASSQDEGRNYEQYF.

This chain connects TRBV28 to TRBJ1-2, with 7 bases matching TRBD1. Germline CDR1 and CDR2: MDHEN and SYDVKM. V dropped 3 bases and J dropped 5; count of bases not matched to a gene: 6. The CDR3 extends over 14 amino acids. The CDR3 here is CASSFQRGQYGYTF. The CDR3 bases are TGTGCCAGCAGTTTCCAGAGGGGGCAGTATGGCTACACCTTC.

V gene TRBV6-6 combines with J gene TRBJ2-2, with unresolved D. Germline loops: CDR1 MNHNY, CDR2 SVGAGI (reference sequence). Trimming removed 3 bases from V and 0 bases from J, with 5 bases in between. CDR3 length equals 14 residues. In DNA, the CDR3 is TGTGCCAGCAGTTATGGTCCGAACACCGGGGAGCTGTTTTTT. It translates to CASSYGPNTGELFF.

The J gene is TRBJ1-2, the V gene TRBV7-2, with a tentative D call TRBD1 (5 bases). The germline V gene has CDR1 SGHTA and CDR2 FQGNSA. V lost 3 bases and J lost 2, with 10 bases in between. This CDR3 is built from 14 residues. CDR3 coding DNA: TGTGCCAGCAGCTTTACGGACACCAACTATGGCTACACCTTC. Its translation is CASSFTDTNYGYTF. Combining the CDR3 with reference TRBV7-2 and TRBJ1-2 gives the whole variable domain GAGVSQSPSNKVTEKGKDVELRCDPISGHTALYWYRQSLGQGLEFLIYFQGNSAPDKSGLPSDRFSAERTGGSVSTLTIQRTQQEDSAVYLCASSFTDTNYGYTFGSGTRLTVV.

This sequence joins TRBV3-1 and TRBJ2-5, with 8 bases identical to TRBD2. The ends lost 5 bases at V and 4 bases at J; junction bases unmatched: 12. CDR3 length: 16 residues. The germline V gene encodes CDR1 LGHDT and CDR2 YNNKEL (reference sequence). CDR3 nucleotides: TGTGCCAGCAGCTTGTCACCGGGACTAGGGGCAGAGACCCAGTACTTC. It encodes CASSLSPGLGAETQYF.

The chain uses TRBV28 and TRBJ2-3; 7 positions agree with TRBD1. The V gene's germline CDR1 is MDHEN and CDR2 SYDVKM. The CDR3 covers 13 residues. V trimming: 9 bases; J trimming: 2 bases; junction bases outside the gene matches: 5. The CDR3 here is CASLGQYTDTQYF. Here the CDR3 DNA reads TGTGCCAGTCTGGGACAGTACACAGATACGCAGTATTTT.

The chain employs TRBV12-3 or TRBV12-4 and TRBJ2-5; D is unresolved. With 5 bases removed from V and 2 bases from J, the gap between germline ends came to 12 bases. The CDR3 has 14 residues. The CDR3 nucleotides are TGTGCCAGCAGTACCCGGTATTCTCAAGAGACCCAGTACTTC. This translates into CASSTRYSQETQYF.